Reported below is one TCR beta chain. The CDR3 does not end in the conserved phenylalanine or tryptophan, so this is likely a read error. The DNA is omitted, as the CDR3 cannot be located on it reliably, and the CDR3 follows TCRdb's listing. This sample is part of a study of blood T cell repertoires in COVID-19. About the research overall: Acute-phase and convalescent COVID-19 samples originated in the United States, Italy and Spain.

Germline values: CDR1 MDHEN, CDR2 SYDVKM. Ends included, the CDR3 has 13 residues. Clones were sequenced by immunoSEQ multiplex PCR, and TCRdb holds only the in-frame ones, with some missing. This table holds 100,000 to 150,000 clones, 88% found once. The sequenced sample was peripheral blood. The chain couples TRBV28 to TRBJ1-1; the D call of TRBD1 is as the table states it, not checked on the DNA. The origin of this receptor is a man in his fifties or sixties with acute or convalescent COVID-19. This CDR3 reads CASSLFRQGERQV.